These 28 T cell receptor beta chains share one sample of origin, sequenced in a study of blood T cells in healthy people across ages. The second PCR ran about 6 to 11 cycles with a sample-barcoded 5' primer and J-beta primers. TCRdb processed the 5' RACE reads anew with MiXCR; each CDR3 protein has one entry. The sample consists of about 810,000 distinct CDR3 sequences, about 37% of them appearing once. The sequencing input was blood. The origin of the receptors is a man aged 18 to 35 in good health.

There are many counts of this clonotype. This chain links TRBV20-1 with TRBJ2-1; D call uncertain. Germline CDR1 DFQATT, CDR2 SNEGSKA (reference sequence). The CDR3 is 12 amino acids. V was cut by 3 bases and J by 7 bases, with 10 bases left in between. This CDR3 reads CSARGPGNEQFF. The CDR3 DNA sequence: TGCAGTGCTAGGGGTCCTGGGAATGAGCAGTTCTTC.

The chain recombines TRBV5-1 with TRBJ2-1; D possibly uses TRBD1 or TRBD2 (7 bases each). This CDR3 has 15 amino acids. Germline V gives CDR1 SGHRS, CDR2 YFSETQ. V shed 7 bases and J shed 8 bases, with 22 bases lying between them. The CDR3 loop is CASGSSGGGADEQFF. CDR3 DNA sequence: TGCGCCAGCGGCTCCTCAGGGGGGGGGGCCGATGAGCAGTTCTTC.

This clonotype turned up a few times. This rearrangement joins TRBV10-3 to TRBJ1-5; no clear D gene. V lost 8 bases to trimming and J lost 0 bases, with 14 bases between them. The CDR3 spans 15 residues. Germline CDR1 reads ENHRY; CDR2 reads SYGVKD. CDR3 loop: CAIAEDDYSNQPQHF. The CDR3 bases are TGTGCCATCGCGGAGGACGATTATAGCAATCAGCCCCAGCATTTT.

The CDR3 loop is CASSLSRGKGANVLTF. The CDR3 DNA is TGTGCCAGCAGCTTGTCCCGGGGCAAAGGGGCCAACGTCCTGACTTTC. The rearrangement links TRBV5-8 to TRBJ2-6; D is tentatively TRBD1 or TRBD2 (5 bases each). Per germline, CDR1 SGHTS and CDR2 YDEGEE. The CDR3 totals 16 residues. The V end was cut by 1 base, the J end by 4 bases, with 12 bases between.

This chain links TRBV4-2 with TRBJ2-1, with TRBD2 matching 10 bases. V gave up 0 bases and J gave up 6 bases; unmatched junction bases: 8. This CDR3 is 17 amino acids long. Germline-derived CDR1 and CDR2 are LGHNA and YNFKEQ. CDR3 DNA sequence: TGTGCCAGCAGCCAAGATTGGCTAGCGGGGGCCCTCAATGAGCAGTTCTTC. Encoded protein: CASSQDWLAGALNEQFF.

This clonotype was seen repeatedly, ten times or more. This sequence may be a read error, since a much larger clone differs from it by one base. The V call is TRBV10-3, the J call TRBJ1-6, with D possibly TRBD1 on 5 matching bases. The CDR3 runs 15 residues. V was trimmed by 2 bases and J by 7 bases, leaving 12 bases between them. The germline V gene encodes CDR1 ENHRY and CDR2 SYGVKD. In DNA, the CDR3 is TGTGCCATCAGTGAGGCTGCGGAGGGGAATTCACCCCTCCACTTT. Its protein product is CAISEAAEGNSPLHF.

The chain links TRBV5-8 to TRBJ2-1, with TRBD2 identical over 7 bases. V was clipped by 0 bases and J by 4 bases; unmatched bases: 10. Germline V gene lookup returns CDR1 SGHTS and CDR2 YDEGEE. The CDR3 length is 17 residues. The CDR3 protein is CASSLGASSGPYNEQFF. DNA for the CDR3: TGTGCCAGCAGCTTGGGGGCCTCTAGCGGACCATACAATGAGCAGTTCTTC.

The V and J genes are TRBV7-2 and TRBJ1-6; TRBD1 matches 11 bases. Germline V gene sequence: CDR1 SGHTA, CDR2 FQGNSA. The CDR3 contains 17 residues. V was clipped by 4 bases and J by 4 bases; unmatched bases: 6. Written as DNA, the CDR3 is TGTGCCAGCAGCTCCCTCAGGGACAGGGGGTATAATTCACCCCTCCACTTT. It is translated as CASSSLRDRGYNSPLHF. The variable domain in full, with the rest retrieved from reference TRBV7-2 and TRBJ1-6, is GAGVSQSPSNKVTEKGKDVELRCDPISGHTALYWYRQSLGQGLEFLIYFQGNSAPDKSGLPSDRFSAERTGGSVSTLTIQRTQQEDSAVYLCASSSLRDRGYNSPLHFGNGTRLTVT.

The CDR3 bases are TGTGCCAGCAGCTTAGGAGCGGGACAGGGCCAGAATGAGCAGTACTTC. It codes for CASSLGAGQGQNEQYF. The chain is built from TRBV7-2 and TRBJ2-7; 9 positions match TRBD1. Losses at the gene ends were 1 base for V and 7 bases for J; bases not matched to a gene: 11. The CDR3 contains 16 residues. Germline V gene lookup returns CDR1 SGHTA and CDR2 FQGNSA. Looking up the rest from reference TRBV7-2 and TRBJ2-7 gives the full variable domain: GAGVSQSPSNKVTEKGKDVELRCDPISGHTALYWYRQSLGQGLEFLIYFQGNSAPDKSGLPSDRFSAERTGGSVSTLTIQRTQQEDSAVYLCASSLGAGQGQNEQYFGPGTRLTVT.

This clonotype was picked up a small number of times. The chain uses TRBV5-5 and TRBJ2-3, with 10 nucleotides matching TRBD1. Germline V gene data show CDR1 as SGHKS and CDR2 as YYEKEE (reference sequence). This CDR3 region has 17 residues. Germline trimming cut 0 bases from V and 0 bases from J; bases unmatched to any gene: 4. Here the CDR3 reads CASSLEATGGSTDTQYF. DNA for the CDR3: TGTGCCAGCAGCTTGGAGGCGACAGGGGGCAGCACAGATACGCAGTATTTT.

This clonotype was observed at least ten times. The CDR3, as DNA: TGTGCCAGCAGCTCCCTGATGCGGGGGGCCAACTACAATGAGCAGTTCTTC. It yields the protein CASSSLMRGANYNEQFF. The chain links TRBV7-2 to TRBJ2-1, with TRBD2 identical over 8 bases. The CDR3 consists of 17 residues. Germline V CDR1 and CDR2: SGHTA, FQGNSA. J gave up 3 bases and V 4 bases, and 11 bases lay outside the gene matches.

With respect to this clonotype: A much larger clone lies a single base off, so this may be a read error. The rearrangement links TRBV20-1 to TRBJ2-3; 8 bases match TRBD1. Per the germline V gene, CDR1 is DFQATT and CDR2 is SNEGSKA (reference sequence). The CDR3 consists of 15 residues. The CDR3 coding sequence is TGCAGTGCTGGAGATACAGGGGGGATTCCAGATACGCAGTATTTT. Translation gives CSAGDTGGIPDTQYF.

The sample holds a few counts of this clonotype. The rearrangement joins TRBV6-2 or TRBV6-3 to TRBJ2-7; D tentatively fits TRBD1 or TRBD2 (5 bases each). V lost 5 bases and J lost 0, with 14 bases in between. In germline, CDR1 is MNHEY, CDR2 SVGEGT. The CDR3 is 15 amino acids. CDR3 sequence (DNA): TGTGCCAGCAGTGGCCGGGACGCGAGCTCCTACGAGCAGTACTTC. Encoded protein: CASSGRDASSYEQYF.

DNA for the CDR3: TGTGCCAGCAGCTTAGCGACCGGGCAAAAAGATACGCAGTATTTT. Amino acids: CASSLATGQKDTQYF. The V call is TRBV7-9, the J call TRBJ2-3; D call uncertain. The CDR3 has 15 amino acids. The V and J ends lost 0 bases and 5 bases respectively, with 12 bases between them. CDR1 and CDR2 (germline): SEHNR, FQNEAQ (reference sequence).

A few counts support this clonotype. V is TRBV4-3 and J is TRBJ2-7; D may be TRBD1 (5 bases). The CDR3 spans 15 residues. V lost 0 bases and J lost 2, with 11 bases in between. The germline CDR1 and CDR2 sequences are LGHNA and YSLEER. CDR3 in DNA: TGCGCCAGCAGCCAAGAGGGGCAGGGTGCCTACGAGCAGTACTTC. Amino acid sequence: CASSQEGQGAYEQYF.

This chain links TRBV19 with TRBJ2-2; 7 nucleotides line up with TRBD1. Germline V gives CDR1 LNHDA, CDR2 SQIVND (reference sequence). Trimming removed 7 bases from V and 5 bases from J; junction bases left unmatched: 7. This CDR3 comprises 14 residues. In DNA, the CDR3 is TGTGCCAGTATGTCGGACAGGTCAACCGGGGAGCTGTTTTTT. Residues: CASMSDRSTGELFF.

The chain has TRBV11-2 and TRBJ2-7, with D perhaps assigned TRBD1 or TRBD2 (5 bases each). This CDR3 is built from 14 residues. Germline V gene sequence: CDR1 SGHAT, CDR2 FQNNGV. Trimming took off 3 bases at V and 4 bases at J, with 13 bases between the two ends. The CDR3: CASSFGTVAYEQYF. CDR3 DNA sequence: TGTGCCAGCAGCTTCGGGACGGTGGCTTACGAGCAGTACTTC.

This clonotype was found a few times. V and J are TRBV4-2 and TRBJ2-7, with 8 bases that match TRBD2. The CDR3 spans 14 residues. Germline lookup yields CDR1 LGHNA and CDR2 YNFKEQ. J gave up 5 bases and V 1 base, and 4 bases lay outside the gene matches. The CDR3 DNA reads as TGTGCCAGCAGCCAAGTGGTTAGCGGGGACGAGCAGTACTTC. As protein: CASSQVVSGDEQYF.

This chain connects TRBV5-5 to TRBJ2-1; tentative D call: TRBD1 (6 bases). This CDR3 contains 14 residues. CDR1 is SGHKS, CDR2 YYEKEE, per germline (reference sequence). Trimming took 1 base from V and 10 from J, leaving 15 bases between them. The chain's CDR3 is CASSLIQGGSEQFF. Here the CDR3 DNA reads TGTGCCAGCAGCTTGATACAGGGTGGAAGCGAGCAGTTCTTC.

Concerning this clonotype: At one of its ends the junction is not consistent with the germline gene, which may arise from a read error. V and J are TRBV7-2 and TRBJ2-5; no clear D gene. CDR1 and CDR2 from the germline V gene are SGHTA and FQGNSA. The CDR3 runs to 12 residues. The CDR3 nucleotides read TGTGCCGGCAGCTTAGACCGGAAGACCCAGTACTTC. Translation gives CAGSLDRKTQYF. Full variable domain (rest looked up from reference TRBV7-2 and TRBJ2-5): GAGVSQSPSNKVTEKGKDVELRCDPISGHTALYWYRQSLGQGLEFLIYFQGNSAPDKSGLPSDRFSAERTGGSVSTLTIQRTQQEDSAVYLCAGSLDRKTQYFGPGTRLLVL.

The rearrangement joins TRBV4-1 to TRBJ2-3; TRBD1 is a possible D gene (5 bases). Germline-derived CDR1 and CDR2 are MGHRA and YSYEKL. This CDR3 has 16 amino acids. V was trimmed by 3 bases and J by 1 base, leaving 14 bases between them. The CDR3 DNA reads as TGCGCCAGCAGCCACACCAGGGTTGCAGGCACAGATACGCAGTATTTT. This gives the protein CASSHTRVAGTDTQYF.

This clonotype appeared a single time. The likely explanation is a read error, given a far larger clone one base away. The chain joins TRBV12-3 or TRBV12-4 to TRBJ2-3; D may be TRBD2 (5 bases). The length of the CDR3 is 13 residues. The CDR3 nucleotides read TGTGCCAGCAGCTCTTCTAGCACAGATACGCGGTATTTT. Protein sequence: CASSSSSTDTRYF.

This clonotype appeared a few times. The CDR3 DNA sequence: TGTGCCAGCAGCTTGGCCCCGGGAGACACTGAAGCTTTCTTT. Translating it yields CASSLAPGDTEAFF. The genes are TRBV5-5 and TRBJ1-1, with D unclear. V was pared by 0 bases and J by 3 bases, with 9 bases between. This CDR3 contains 14 residues. Looked up from germline, CDR1 is SGHKS and CDR2 is YYEKEE (reference sequence).

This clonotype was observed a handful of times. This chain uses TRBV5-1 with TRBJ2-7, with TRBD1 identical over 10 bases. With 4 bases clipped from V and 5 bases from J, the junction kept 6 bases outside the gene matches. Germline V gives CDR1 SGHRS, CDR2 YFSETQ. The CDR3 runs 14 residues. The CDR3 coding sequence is TGCGCCAGCAGCACGGGACAGGGGTACGACGAGCAGTACTTC. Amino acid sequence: CASSTGQGYDEQYF.

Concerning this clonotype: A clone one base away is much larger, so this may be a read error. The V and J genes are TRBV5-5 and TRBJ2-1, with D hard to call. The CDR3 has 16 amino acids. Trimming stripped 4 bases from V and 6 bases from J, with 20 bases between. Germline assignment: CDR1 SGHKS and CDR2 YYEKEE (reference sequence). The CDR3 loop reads CASSPTHLATTNEQFF. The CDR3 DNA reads TGTGCCAGCAGCCCCACCCATTTGGCTACTACCAATGAGCAGTTCTTC.

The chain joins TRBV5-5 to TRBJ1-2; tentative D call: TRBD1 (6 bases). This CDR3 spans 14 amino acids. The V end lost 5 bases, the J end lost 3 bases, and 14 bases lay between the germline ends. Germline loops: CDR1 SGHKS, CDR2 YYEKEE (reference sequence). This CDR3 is CASRIDRPDYGYTF. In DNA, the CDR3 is TGTGCCAGCAGAATAGACAGGCCCGACTATGGCTACACCTTC.

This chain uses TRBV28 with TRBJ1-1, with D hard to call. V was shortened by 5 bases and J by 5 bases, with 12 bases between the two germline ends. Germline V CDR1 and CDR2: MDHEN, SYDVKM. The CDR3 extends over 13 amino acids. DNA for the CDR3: TGTGCCAGCAGTAGGGAGGTCGGAACTGAAGCTTTCTTT. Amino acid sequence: CASSREVGTEAFF.

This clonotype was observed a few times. CDR3 region: CASRDSGTYNEQYF. CDR3 nucleotides: TGTGCCAGCAGGGACAGTGGGACTTACAATGAGCAGTACTTC. This rearrangement joins TRBV7-6 to TRBJ2-1; either TRBD1 or TRBD2 may fit D (6 bases each). The J call may not be correct, given that the DNA end is closer to TRBJ2-7. The CDR3 has 14 amino acids. The germline V gene encodes CDR1 SGHVS and CDR2 FNYEAQ.